The clone carrying this T cell receptor beta chain was detected a few times. The record originates from a study of beta chain features in type 1 diabetes. CDR3 size: 17 residues. The germline CDR1 and CDR2 sequences are LNHNV and YYDKDF (reference sequence). V was shortened by 5 bases and J by 11 bases, with 30 bases between the two germline ends. Reverse transcribing all isolated RNA meant expressed TCRB transcripts were sequenced. The protocol was immunoSEQ multiplex PCR, while the TCRdb copy is restricted to in-frame clones and leaves out a portion. The sample lists over 700,000 clones, roughly 17% occurring once.

Sequencing was performed on naive CD4+ T cells from blood. The sequence derives from a woman under 30 in good health. The V gene is TRBV15, the J gene TRBJ1-1, with unresolved D. CDR3 sequence reads: CATSLIFSFALSSGAFF. CDR3 in DNA: TGTGCCACCAGCTTAATCTTCTCGTTCGCCCTATCTTCAGGCGCTTTCTTT.